This is a list of T cell receptor beta chains from one sample in a study of blood T cell repertoires in COVID-19. Using immunoSEQ multiplex PCR, the repertoire was profiled, and TCRdb retains in-frame clones only, with some absent. The sample records over 70,000 clones, around 85% being singletons. The sample was peripheral blood. These receptor sequences come from a man aged 80 or over with acute or convalescent COVID-19. CDR3s include the opening cysteine and the closing phenylalanine or tryptophan. D genes are given only for firm matches. Only part of the rows carry a size: once, few, many, or a class if the clone is expanded.

d_gene	v_gene	j_gene	abundance	CDR3nt	CDR3aa
.	TRBV6-2/TRBV6-3	TRBJ2-7	once	TGTGCCAGCAGTGACCCCGGGACTCCCCAGCGGGAGCAGTACTTC	CASSDPGTPQREQYF
TRBD2	TRBV6-6	TRBJ2-5	.	TGTGCCAGCAGTTTAGCGGGGGCTAGGGAGACCCAGTACTTC	CASSLAGARETQYF
TRBD2	TRBV6-5	TRBJ2-1	once	TGTGCCAGAGGACTAGCGGGCTACAATGAGCAGTTCTTC	CARGLAGYNEQFF
.	TRBV28	TRBJ2-1	.	TGTGCCAGCAGTCTTACACCCATCGAGCAGTTCTTC	CASSLTPIEQFF
TRBD2	TRBV14	TRBJ2-1	.	TGTGCCAGCAGCCCAGGCCCTAGCGGGAACTCCTACAATGAGCAGTTCTTC	CASSPGPSGNSYNEQFF
.	TRBV18	TRBJ2-3	.	TGTGCCAGCTCACAAGGACCTACGGGGACAGATACGCAGTATTTT	CASSQGPTGTDTQYF
.	TRBV25-1	TRBJ1-1	once	TGTGCCAGCAGTGATGAGAAGGGACGGAGGGTAGCTTTCTTT	CASSDEKGRRVAFF
.	TRBV19	TRBJ2-3	.	TGTGCCAGTAGCTACCGGGACTCCACAGATACGCAGTATTTT	CASSYRDSTDTQYF
TRBD1	TRBV5-1	TRBJ2-5	.	TGCGCCAGCAGTAGGACAGGGCCCGAAGAGACCCAGTACTTC	CASSRTGPEETQYF
TRBD1	TRBV27	TRBJ1-5	.	TGTGCCAGCTCTGACAGGGATCGTAGCAATCAGCCCCAGCATTTT	CASSDRDRSNQPQHF
TRBD1	TRBV28	TRBJ1-1	.	TGTGCCAGCAAGACTCAACCGGGACAGGGGATGAACACTGAAGCTTTCTTT	CASKTQPGQGMNTEAFF
TRBD1	TRBV6-6	TRBJ2-5	.	TGTGCCAGCACCCCGGGACAGGATCAAGAGACCCAGTACTTC	CASTPGQDQETQYF
TRBD2	TRBV5-1	TRBJ2-1	.	TGCGCCAGCAGCTCTTCGACGGGACTATACAATGAGCAGTTCTTC	CASSSSTGLYNEQFF
.	TRBV18	TRBJ2-2	.	TGTGCCAGCTCACTTTCACAGGGGAACACCGGGGAGCTGTTTTTT	CASSLSQGNTGELFF
.	TRBV10-2	TRBJ2-5	few	TGCGCCAGTCGCCTAGGGGGCCAAGAGACCCAGTACTTC	CASRLGGQETQYF
TRBD2	TRBV7-9	TRBJ2-1	.	TGTGCCAGCAGCTTGTTGGCGGGGGGTTCCTACAATGAGCAGTTCTTC	CASSLLAGGSYNEQFF